The 30 T cell receptor beta chains reported below all come from one sample, sequenced in a study of blood T cell repertoires in COVID-19. Sequencing was performed with immunoSEQ multiplex PCR; in TCRdb, only in-frame clones are kept and a portion is missing. The sample lists 250,000 to 300,000 clones; about nine tenths were seen once. Source material: peripheral blood. These receptors were obtained from a man aged 50-59 years with acute or convalescent COVID-19.

This clone was detected only a few times. This chain uses TRBV15 with TRBJ1-3, with TRBD1 identical over 7 bases. V lost 5 bases to trimming and J lost 0 bases; unmatched junction nucleotides: 4. Germline V gives CDR1 LNHNV, CDR2 YYDKDF (reference sequence). CDR3 size: 15 residues. Here the CDR3 reads CATSGPGGSGNTIYF. CDR3 nucleotide sequence: TGTGCCACCAGCGGCCCAGGGGGCTCTGGAAACACCATATATTTT.

The V gene is TRBV29-1, the J gene TRBJ1-1; the match to TRBD1 covers 11 bases. V lost 3 bases to trimming and J lost 7 bases; unmatched junction nucleotides: 4. This CDR3 spans 13 amino acids. The germline CDR1 and CDR2 sequences are SQVTM and ANQGSEA. The CDR3 here is CSVDWGTGGEAFF. As DNA, the CDR3 is TGCAGCGTTGACTGGGGGACAGGGGGTGAAGCTTTCTTT.

J is TRBJ1-6 and V is TRBV5-1; 7 positions match TRBD1. The trim removed 2 bases at V and 8 bases at J, leaving 7 bases unmatched. CDR3 size: 15 residues. Germline V CDR1 and CDR2: SGHRS, YFSETQ. The CDR3 DNA sequence: TGCGCCAGCAGCTTCTTTCGGGACAGAGATTCACCCCTCCACTTT. Residues: CASSFFRDRDSPLHF.

CDR3: CASSEWVRYRGQDEQFF. CDR3 coding DNA: TGTGCCAGCAGTGAGTGGGTTCGGTACAGGGGCCAGGATGAGCAGTTCTTC. The chain couples TRBV6-1 to TRBJ2-1; 7 bases line up with TRBD1. This CDR3 has 17 residues. From germline, CDR1 is MNHNS and CDR2 SASEGT. After removal of 3 bases from V and 8 bases from J, the junction contained 16 bases not matched to a gene.

The chain has TRBV29-1 and TRBJ2-3; TRBD2 agrees at 9 bases. The ends lost 6 bases at V and 0 bases at J; junction bases unmatched: 10. The CDR3 contains 16 residues. Germline lookup yields CDR1 SQVTM and CDR2 ANQGSEA. In DNA, the CDR3 is TGCAGCGTCGATCTCCCCCTAGCGGGGAGCACAGATACGCAGTATTTT. Residues: CSVDLPLAGSTDTQYF.

The genes are TRBV10-1 and TRBJ2-3; 8 positions agree with TRBD2. CDR3 length equals 14 residues. CDR1 is WNHNN, CDR2 SYGVQD, per germline (reference sequence). V lost 4 bases, J lost 5 bases, and 5 bases stayed unmatched. CDR3 DNA sequence: TGCGCCAGCAGTGTAGGACTAGCAGTAGATACGCAGTATTTT. Translated: CASSVGLAVDTQYF.

CDR3 sequence reads: CAWSDGPGGRDEQFF. The CDR3 coding sequence is TGTGCCTGGAGTGATGGGCCAGGGGGCCGGGATGAGCAGTTCTTC. V gene TRBV30 combines with J gene TRBJ2-1; 8 bases match TRBD1. This CDR3 is built from 15 residues. Germline V lookup: CDR1 GTSNPN, CDR2 SVGIG (reference sequence). V lost 1 base to trimming and J lost 8 bases; unmatched junction nucleotides: 10.

The V gene is TRBV2, the J gene TRBJ1-4, with D uncertain. Trimming removed 4 bases from V and 5 bases from J, with 11 bases in between. CDR1 and CDR2 from the germline V gene are SNHLY and FYNNEI. The CDR3 has 14 residues. The CDR3 bases are TGTGCCAGCAGTGGATGGCAGTCGAATGAAAAACTGTTTTTT. It encodes CASSGWQSNEKLFF.

The V and J genes are TRBV21-1 and TRBJ1-5. TRBV21-1 is annotated as a pseudogene. The CDR3 totals 16 residues. The CDR3 region is CASSNRRESPDQPQHF. DNA for the CDR3: TGTGCCAGCAGCAACCGTCGGGAGTCACCCGATCAGCCCCAGCATTTT.

This clone was recorded once. Other DNA variants within this sample encode the same CDR3. V gene TRBV2 combines with J gene TRBJ2-1, with 8 bases that match TRBD2. CDR3 size: 15 residues. The V and J ends lost 4 bases and 3 bases, in that order; junction bases with no gene match: 5. Germline lookup yields CDR1 SNHLY and CDR2 FYNNEI. As DNA, the CDR3 is TGTGCCAGCAGTGCAGGGCGGGGGGACTACAATGAGCAGTTCTTC. This sequence encodes CASSAGRGDYNEQFF. The variable domain in full, with the rest retrieved from reference TRBV2 and TRBJ2-1, is EPEVTQTPSHQVTQMGQEVILRCVPISNHLYFYWYRQILGQKVEFLVSFYNNEISEKSEIFDDQFSVERPDGSNFTLKIRSTKLEDSAMYFCASSAGRGDYNEQFFGPGTRLTVL.

This chain links TRBV5-5 with TRBJ2-1, with a possible D match to TRBD2 (7 bases). This CDR3 is built from 15 residues. Trimming cost V 4 bases and J 5 bases, with 16 bases left between them. Germline V CDR1 and CDR2: SGHKS, YYEKEE (reference sequence). For the CDR3, the DNA is TGTGCCAGCAGCCCATTAGGGGGGGGGCACAATGAGCAGTTCTTC. Amino acid sequence: CASSPLGGGHNEQFF.

This clone was observed once. Written as DNA, the CDR3 is TGTGCCAGCACCTTTGACGGGACAGGGAATTCACCCCTCCACTTT. Amino acids: CASTFDGTGNSPLHF. The chain combines TRBV6-5 with TRBJ1-6; 9 bases are shared with TRBD1. The CDR3 totals 15 residues. V shed 7 bases and J 7 bases; nucleotides not matched to a gene: 8. Germline V lookup: CDR1 MNHEY, CDR2 SVGAGI.

This chain joins TRBV7-3 and TRBJ1-1, with 7 bases lining up with TRBD1. Germline loops: CDR1 SGHTA, CDR2 FQGTGA. This CDR3 is built from 13 residues. V was pared by 4 bases and J by 3 bases, with 2 bases of the junction left unmatched. DNA for the CDR3: TGTGCCAGCAGCTCGGACAGGTACACTGAAGCTTTCTTT. Encoded protein: CASSSDRYTEAFF.

This chain joins TRBV4-2 and TRBJ2-2; tentative D call: TRBD1 (6 bases). Germline values: CDR1 LGHNA, CDR2 YNFKEQ. Trimming removed 0 bases at V and 4 bases at J, with 15 bases between. The CDR3 spans 17 residues. The CDR3: CASSQDRVGASTGELFF. The CDR3 coding sequence is TGTGCCAGCAGCCAAGATCGTGTGGGGGCCTCCACCGGGGAGCTGTTTTTT.

The chain joins TRBV7-2 to TRBJ2-5; D gene unclear. The CDR3 loop spans 12 amino acids. Trimming cost V 4 bases and J 4 bases, with 7 bases left between them. Germline V lookup: CDR1 SGHTA, CDR2 FQGNSA. CDR3 nucleotides: TGTGCCAGCAGCTCCGTAGCAGAGACCCAGTACTTC. Its protein is CASSSVAETQYF.

This sequence joins TRBV10-1 and TRBJ2-4, with D perhaps matching TRBD2 (7 bases). This CDR3 is 14 amino acids long. Germline V gene sequence: CDR1 WNHNN, CDR2 SYGVQD (reference sequence). The germline V and J ends were trimmed by 6 bases and 6 bases, with 15 bases remaining between them. The CDR3 DNA sequence: TGCGCCAGCAGCGCCCCAGGGGAGGGAAACATTCAGTACTTC. It specifies CASSAPGEGNIQYF.

The rearrangement links TRBV5-6 to TRBJ2-7; 7 bases are a match to TRBD2. The V segment lost 1 base and the J segment 5 bases; nucleotides outside the gene matches: 12. The CDR3 is 16 amino acids. Germline assignment: CDR1 SGHDT and CDR2 YYEEEE. In DNA, the CDR3 is TGTGCCAGCAGCTTGAACCTCCAGCGGGGATTGAACGAGCAGTACTTC. This sequence encodes CASSLNLQRGLNEQYF.

This sequence joins TRBV25-1 and TRBJ1-6, with unresolved D. V was shortened by 6 bases and J by 16 bases, with 13 bases between the two germline ends. The CDR3 consists of 11 residues. Germline V CDR1 and CDR2: MGHDK, SYGVNS. In DNA, the CDR3 is TGTGCCAGCAGCGGGTCGGGAGCTCTCCACTTT. This codes for CASSGSGALHF.

The gene calls are TRBV2 and TRBJ1-5, with D maybe TRBD1 (6 bases). Germline assignment: CDR1 SNHLY and CDR2 FYNNEI. This CDR3 spans 15 amino acids. Trimming took off 7 bases at V and 0 bases at J, with 13 bases between the two ends. This CDR3 is CASTLAGDSNQPQHF. As DNA, the CDR3 is TGTGCCAGCACCCTTGCAGGGGATAGCAATCAGCCCCAGCATTTT. The full variable domain, completed using reference TRBV2 and TRBJ1-5, is EPEVTQTPSHQVTQMGQEVILRCVPISNHLYFYWYRQILGQKVEFLVSFYNNEISEKSEIFDDQFSVERPDGSNFTLKIRSTKLEDSAMYFCASTLAGDSNQPQHFGDGTRLSIL.

This rearrangement joins TRBV3-1 (or the pseudogene TRBV3-2) to TRBJ2-5; TRBD2 matches at 10 bases. The germline V gene has CDR1 LGHDT and CDR2 YNNKEL (reference sequence). The V and J ends lost 0 bases and 0 bases, in that order; junction bases with no gene match: 1. The CDR3 covers 16 residues. The CDR3 reads CASSQETSGYQETQYF. CDR3 nucleotide sequence: TGTGCCAGCAGCCAAGAGACTAGCGGGTACCAAGAGACCCAGTACTTC.

The V gene is TRBV5-6, the J gene TRBJ2-2; 7 bases match TRBD2. Trimming cost V 5 bases and J 3 bases; bases outside gene matches: 7. The CDR3 spans 15 residues. CDR1 and CDR2 (germline): SGHDT, YYEEEE. CDR3 in amino acids: CASRKSGDYTGELFF. CDR3 coding DNA: TGTGCCAGCAGGAAGAGCGGGGACTACACCGGGGAGCTGTTTTTT.

V gene TRBV15 combines with J gene TRBJ1-5; TRBD1 matches at 12 bases. This CDR3 region has 18 residues. Germline V lookup: CDR1 LNHNV, CDR2 YYDKDF (reference sequence). With 0 bases clipped from V and 2 bases from J, the junction kept 5 bases outside the gene matches. The DNA for the CDR3 is TGTGCCACCAGCAGAGATATGGGGACAGGGGGCCGCAATCAGCCCCAGCATTTT. It yields the protein CATSRDMGTGGRNQPQHF.

The gene calls are TRBV5-4 and TRBJ1-2, with 9 nucleotides matching TRBD1. This CDR3 contains 14 residues. The V segment lost 5 bases and the J segment 6 bases; nucleotides outside the gene matches: 8. CDR1 is SGHNT, CDR2 YYREEE, per germline (reference sequence). The chain's CDR3 is CASRAGQGENGYTF. CDR3 sequence (DNA): TGTGCCAGCAGGGCGGGACAGGGAGAAAATGGCTACACCTTC.

The CDR3 bases are TGTGCCAGCTCACCCCTTCCGGGACAGGGGCCCCTTTCCTACGAGCAGTACTTC. Its protein is CASSPLPGQGPLSYEQYF. The chain joins TRBV18 to TRBJ2-7, with 10 bases that match TRBD1. The J segment lost 1 base and the V segment lost 3 bases, leaving 12 bases of the junction unmatched. In germline, CDR1 is KGHSH, CDR2 LQKENI. This CDR3 is built from 18 residues.

The J gene is TRBJ2-1, the V gene TRBV5-1, with TRBD2 matching 10 bases. The CDR3 extends over 14 amino acids. Germline assignment: CDR1 SGHRS and CDR2 YFSETQ. Trimming took 0 bases from V and 10 from J; bases not matched to a gene: 4. In DNA, the CDR3 is TGCGCCAGCAGCTTGGGCCTAGCGGGGGAGGAGCAGTTCTTC. Protein: CASSLGLAGEEQFF.

Details on this clone: The sample carries other DNA sequences with the same CDR3. The chain links TRBV11-2 to TRBJ1-2; no clear D. The CDR3 spans 13 residues. Germline CDR1 and CDR2: SGHAT and FQNNGV. Between the trimmed V and J ends, which lost 4 bases and 4 bases, there was a span of 10 bases. The CDR3 sequence is CASSSTGLYGYTF. The CDR3 nucleotides are TGTGCCAGCAGCTCAACGGGTCTCTATGGCTACACCTTC.

The chain's CDR3 is CAVKAEDTYEQYF. The CDR3 DNA follows: TGTGCCGTAAAAGCGGAGGATACCTACGAGCAGTACTTC. The J gene is TRBJ2-7, the V gene TRBV10-3; possible D gene TRBD2, 5 bases. Per germline, CDR1 ENHRY and CDR2 SYGVKD. V was trimmed by 11 bases and J by 2 bases, leaving 16 bases between them. The CDR3 spans 13 residues.

CDR3 nucleotides: TGTGCCAGCAGCTTAGGTAGCCAAGAGACCCAGTACTTC. Protein: CASSLGSQETQYF. The J gene is TRBJ2-5, the V gene TRBV7-3; D unresolved. This CDR3 has 13 amino acids. The V and J ends lost 2 bases and 1 base respectively, with 5 bases between them. CDR1 SGHTA and CDR2 FQGTGA come from the germline V gene.

The genes are TRBV27 and TRBJ2-1; 8 bases align to TRBD2. CDR3 length equals 15 residues. Germline values: CDR1 MNHEY, CDR2 SMNVEV (reference sequence). Unmatched junction bases numbered 9, after V lost 5 bases and J lost 6 bases. CDR3 sequence (DNA): TGTGCCAGCAGTCCCGAGCGGGGGCCCCCCAATGAGCAGTTCTTC. Its translation is CASSPERGPPNEQFF.

V usage is TRBV7-6 and J usage is TRBJ1-3; no firm D call. Germline-derived CDR1 and CDR2 are SGHVS and FNYEAQ. The CDR3 has 15 residues. V lost 1 base to trimming and J lost 4 bases, with 11 bases between them. Here the CDR3 reads CASSLDPLGGNTIYF. The CDR3 nucleotides read TGTGCCAGCAGCTTAGACCCTCTAGGAGGAAACACCATATATTTT. Together with reference TRBV7-6 and TRBJ1-3, the CDR3 gives the full variable domain: GAGVSQSPRYKVTKRGQDVALRCDPISGHVSLYWYRQALGQGPEFLTYFNYEAQQDKSGLPNDRFSAERPEGSISTLTIQRTEQRDSAMYRCASSLDPLGGNTIYFGEGSWLTVV.